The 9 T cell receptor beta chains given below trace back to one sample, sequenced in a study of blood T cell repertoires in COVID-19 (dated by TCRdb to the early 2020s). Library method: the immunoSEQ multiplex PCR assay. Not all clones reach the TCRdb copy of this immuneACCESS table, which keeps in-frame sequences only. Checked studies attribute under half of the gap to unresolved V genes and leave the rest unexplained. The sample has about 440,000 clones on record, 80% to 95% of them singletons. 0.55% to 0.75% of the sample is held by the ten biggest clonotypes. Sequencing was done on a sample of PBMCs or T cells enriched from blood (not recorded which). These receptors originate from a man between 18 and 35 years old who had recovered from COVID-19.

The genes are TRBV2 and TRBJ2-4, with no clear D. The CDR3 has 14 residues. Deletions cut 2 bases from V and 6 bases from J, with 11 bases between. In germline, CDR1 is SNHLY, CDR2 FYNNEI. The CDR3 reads CASSERPAPNIQYF. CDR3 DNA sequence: TGTGCCAGCAGTGAAAGGCCAGCGCCAAACATTCAGTACTTC.

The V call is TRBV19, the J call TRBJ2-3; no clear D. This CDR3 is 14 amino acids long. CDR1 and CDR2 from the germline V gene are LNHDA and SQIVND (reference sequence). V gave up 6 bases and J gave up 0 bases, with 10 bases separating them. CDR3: CASRRETSTDTQYF. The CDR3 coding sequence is TGTGCCAGTAGGCGAGAGACTAGCACAGATACGCAGTATTTT.

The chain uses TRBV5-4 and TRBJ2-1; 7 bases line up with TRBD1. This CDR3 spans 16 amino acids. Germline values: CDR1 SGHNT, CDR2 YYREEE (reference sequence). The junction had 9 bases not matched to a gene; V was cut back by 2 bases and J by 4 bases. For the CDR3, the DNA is TGTGCCAGCAGCTTCCCGCTGGGGACAGTATACAATGAGCAGTTCTTC. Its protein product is CASSFPLGTVYNEQFF. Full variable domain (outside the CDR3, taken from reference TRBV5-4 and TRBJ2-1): ETGVTQSPTHLIKTRGQQVTLRCSSQSGHNTVSWYQQALGQGPQFIFQYYREEENGRGNFPPRFSGLQFPNYSSELNVNALELDDSALYLCASSFPLGTVYNEQFFGPGTRLTVL.

This CDR3 reads CASSSTGQVDSPLHF. In DNA form, the CDR3 reads TGTGCCAGCAGCTCGACGGGACAGGTCGATTCACCCCTCCACTTT. The chain is built from TRBV7-9 and TRBJ1-6, with 8 bases that match TRBD1. There are 15 residues in the CDR3. J lost 8 bases, V lost 4 bases, and 7 bases had no gene match. The germline gives CDR1 SEHNR, CDR2 FQNEAQ (reference sequence).

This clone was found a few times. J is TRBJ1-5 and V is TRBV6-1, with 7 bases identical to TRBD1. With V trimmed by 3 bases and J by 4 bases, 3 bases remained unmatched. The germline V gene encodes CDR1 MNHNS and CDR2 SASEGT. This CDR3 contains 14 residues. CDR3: CASSEGDRNQPQHF. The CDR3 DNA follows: TGTGCCAGCAGTGAGGGGGACAGAAATCAGCCCCAGCATTTT.

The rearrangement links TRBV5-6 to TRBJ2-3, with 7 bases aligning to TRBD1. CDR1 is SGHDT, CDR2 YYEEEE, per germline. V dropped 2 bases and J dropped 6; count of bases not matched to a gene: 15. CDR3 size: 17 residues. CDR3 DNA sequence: TGTGCCAGCAGCTTCTTCGACAGGGCCCTAGACAGTGATACGCAGTATTTT. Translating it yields CASSFFDRALDSDTQYF.

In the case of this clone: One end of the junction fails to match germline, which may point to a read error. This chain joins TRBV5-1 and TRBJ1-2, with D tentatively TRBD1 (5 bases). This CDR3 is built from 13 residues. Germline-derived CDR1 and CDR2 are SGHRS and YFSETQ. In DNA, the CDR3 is TGCGCCAGCAGCTTAGGGACTAAATATGGCTACACCTTC. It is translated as CASSLGTKYGYTF.

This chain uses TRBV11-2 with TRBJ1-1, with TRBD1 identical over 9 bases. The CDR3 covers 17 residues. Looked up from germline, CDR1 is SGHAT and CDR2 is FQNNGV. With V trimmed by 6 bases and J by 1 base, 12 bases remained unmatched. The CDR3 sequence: CASSPGTGRRRNTEAFF. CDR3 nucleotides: TGTGCCAGCAGTCCCGGGACAGGGAGGCGGAGGAACACTGAAGCTTTCTTT.

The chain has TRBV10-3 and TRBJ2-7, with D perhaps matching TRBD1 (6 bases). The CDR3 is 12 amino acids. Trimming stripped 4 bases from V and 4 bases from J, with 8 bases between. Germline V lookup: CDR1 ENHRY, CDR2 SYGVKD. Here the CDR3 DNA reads TGTGCCATCAGTGTACAGGGTTACGAGCAGTACTTC. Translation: CAISVQGYEQYF.